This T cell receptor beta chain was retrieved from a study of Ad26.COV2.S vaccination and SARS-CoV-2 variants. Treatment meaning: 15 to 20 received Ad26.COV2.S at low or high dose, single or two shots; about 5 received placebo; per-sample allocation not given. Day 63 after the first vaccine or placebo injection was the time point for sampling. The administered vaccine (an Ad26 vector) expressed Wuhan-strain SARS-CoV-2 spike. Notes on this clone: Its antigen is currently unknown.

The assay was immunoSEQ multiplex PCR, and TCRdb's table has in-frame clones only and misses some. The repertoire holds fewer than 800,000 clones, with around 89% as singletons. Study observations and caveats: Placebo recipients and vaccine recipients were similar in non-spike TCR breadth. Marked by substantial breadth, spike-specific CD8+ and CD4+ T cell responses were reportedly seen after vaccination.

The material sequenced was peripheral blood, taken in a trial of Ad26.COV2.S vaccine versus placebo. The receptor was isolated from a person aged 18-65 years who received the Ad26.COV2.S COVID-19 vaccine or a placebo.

CDR3 loop: CASRAGQANTGELFF. The CDR3 region has the DNA TGTGCCAGCAGAGCCGGACAGGCAAACACCGGGGAGCTGTTTTTT. The J gene is TRBJ2-2, the V gene TRBV2; 7 bases agree with TRBD1. V lost 6 bases, J lost 2 bases, and 6 bases stayed unmatched. CDR3 length equals 15 residues. CDR1 is SNHLY, CDR2 FYNNEI, per germline.